What follows is one TCR beta chain and its context. Its antigen has not been determined. Qualities for individual bases were not recorded, and no much larger clone is one base off. The CDR3, from cysteine to phenylalanine, totals 17 residues. Only CDR3 DNA remains: 51 bases, in frame from the first base. V gives up 2 bases and J gives up 4 bases, and the segment between their germline ends measures 21 bases. As encoded in the germline V gene, CDR1 is SGHAT while CDR2 is FQNNGV. This specimen belongs to a study of blood T cells in healthy people across ages (dated by TCRdb to 2015 to 2017). Some background on the complete study: Template switching captured roughly one uniquely barcoded TCR beta cDNA molecule per two T cells in model experiments. To track age-related changes in TCR beta repertoire diversity, the study relied on deep sequencing normalized with unique cDNA molecular identifiers. For two donors (one aged 18 to 29 and one aged 80 or older), the study analyzed two additional independent replicas of 1 million unique cDNA reads from the same blood draw. The donors were divided into four age groups: young (average around 15 years), middle-aged (approximately 39), aged (about 60) and long-lived (about 80). To avoid experimental bias, donors of different ages were randomly spread across the sequencing lanes.

Donors were 40 or so systemically healthy Caucasian individuals from Russia aged roughly 6 to 95 years. Each donor gave ten milliliters of peripheral blood, collected into EDTA-treated Vacutainer tubes. Ficoll-Paque density-gradient centrifugation was used to isolate PBMCs, with at least 7 million per sample. Trizol reagent was used to extract total RNA from PBMCs, with at least 5 micrograms per sample. For every donor, flow cytometry on a PBMC aliquot measured the percentage of naive CD45RAhigh/CD27high T cells. Library preparation employed 5' RACE. The data were produced on an Illumina HiSeq 2500. A second PCR of about 7 to 12 cycles was run with a J-beta primer mix and a sample-barcoded 5' primer. Each TCR beta cDNA molecule received a unique molecular identifier from a template-switch 5' adaptor carrying 12 random nucleotides. Each sample yielded at least 3 million CDR3-containing paired-end reads. All of the RNA was converted into first-strand cDNA using the Mint cDNA synthesis kit, with a TRBC-specific oligonucleotide serving as the primer. After uracil-DNA glycosylase treatment, a first 18-cycle PCR used universal primers M1SS and BC2_uni_R on all cDNA. The published analysis was carried out like this. Each sample was normalized by randomly selecting 1 million high-quality reads, each carrying a distinct molecular identifier. Instead of being binned into consensus sequences, reads that shared molecular identifiers were thrown out. CDR3 identification, clonotype clustering and error correction used MiTCR with a Q25 quality threshold and the strictest error-elimination algorithm. Lower-bound total TCR beta diversity was estimated with a nonparametric unseen species model using Euler transformation. TCRdb cleaned the public reads at Q25 with fastp, built clones with MiXCR and kept in-frame beta chains. Rows are unified per CDR3 protein, each entry keeping the most common DNA and genes. The V and J calls were not made by the authors but by TCRdb's processing. The sample includes about 750,000 distinct CDR3 sequences, with roughly 53% observed a single time. The top ten clones comprise approximately 40% of the sample.

General findings and caveats noted by the study authors: Because the CMV infection status of the donors was unknown, age-related changes in expanded clonotypes may potentially have been confounded. Conclusive comparison of naive and antigen-experienced compartments was prevented by the profiling of bulk unsorted PBMCs. Compared with the aged group, more naive CD4+ T cells, fewer expanded clones and increased TCR diversity were shown by the long-lived group, suggesting age selection. There was a strong correlation between observed TCR beta diversity and the percentage of naive T cells measured by flow cytometry. Estimates of total diversity based on one million sequenced T cells were considered lower bounds and underestimates. Observed TCR beta diversity per million T cells fell roughly linearly with age, and a significant reduction was already apparent by age approximately 41.

The receptor chain draws on TRBV11-2 and TRBJ2-7, with the D gene too uncertain to name. Sequenced sample: blood. The receptor's source is an older man in good health. At the DNA level, the sequence is TGTGCCAGCAGCTTACTCGGGTCCCAAGGAACTCTGTACGAGCAGTACTTC. Its product reads: CASSLLGSQGTLYEQYF. Reference TRBV11-2 and TRBJ2-7 proteins supply the regions before and after the CDR3; the full variable domain is: EAGVAQSPRYKIIEKRQSVAFWCNPISGHATLYWYQQILGQGPKLLIQFQNNGVVDDSQLPKDRFSAERLKGVDSTLKIQPAKLEDSAVYLCASSLLGSQGTLYEQYFGPGTRLTVT.